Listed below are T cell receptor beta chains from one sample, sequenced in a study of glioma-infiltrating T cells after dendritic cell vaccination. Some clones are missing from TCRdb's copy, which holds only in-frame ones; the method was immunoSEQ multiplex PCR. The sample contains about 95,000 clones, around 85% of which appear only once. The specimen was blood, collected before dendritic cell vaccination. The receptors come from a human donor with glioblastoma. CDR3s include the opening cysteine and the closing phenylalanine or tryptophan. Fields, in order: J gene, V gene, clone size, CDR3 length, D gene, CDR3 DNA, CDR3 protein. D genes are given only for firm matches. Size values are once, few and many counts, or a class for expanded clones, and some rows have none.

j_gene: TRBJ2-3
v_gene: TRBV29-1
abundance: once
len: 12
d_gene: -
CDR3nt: TGCAGCGTGCTGCAGGGGAAAGATACGCAGTATTTT
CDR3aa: CSVLQGKDTQYF

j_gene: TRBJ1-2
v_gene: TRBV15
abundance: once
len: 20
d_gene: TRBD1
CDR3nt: TGTGCCACCAGCAGAGATCTCCGCCGGGACAGGGGGCAAATTAACTATGGCTACACCTTC
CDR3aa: CATSRDLRRDRGQINYGYTF

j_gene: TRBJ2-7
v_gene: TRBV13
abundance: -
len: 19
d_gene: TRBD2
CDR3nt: TGTGCCAGCAGCTCCCGGGGACTAGCGGGAGGGCCTTTTCTTGACGAGCAGTACTTC
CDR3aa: CASSSRGLAGGPFLDEQYF

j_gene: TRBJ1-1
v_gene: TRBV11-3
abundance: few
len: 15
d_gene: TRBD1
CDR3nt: TGTGCCAGCAGCGCAGGACAGGGAGAGGACACTGAAGCTTTCTTT
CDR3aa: CASSAGQGEDTEAFF

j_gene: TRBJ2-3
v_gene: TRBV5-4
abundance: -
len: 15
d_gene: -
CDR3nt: TGTGCCAGCAGCCGACAGTTAGCTGGCACAGATACGCAGTATTTT
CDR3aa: CASSRQLAGTDTQYF

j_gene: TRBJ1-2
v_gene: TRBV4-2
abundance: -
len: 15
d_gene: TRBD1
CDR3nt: TGTGCCAGCAGCCACTACCCACCCGGGACAGATGGCTACACCTTC
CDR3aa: CASSHYPPGTDGYTF

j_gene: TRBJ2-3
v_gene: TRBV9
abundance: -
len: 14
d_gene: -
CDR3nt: TGTGCCAGCAGCGTAACGGGGTCTGGAGATACGCAGTATTTT
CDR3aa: CASSVTGSGDTQYF

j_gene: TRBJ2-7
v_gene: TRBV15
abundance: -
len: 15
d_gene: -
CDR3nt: TGTGCCACCAGCAGAGATGGGGCAGGGGTCTACGAGCAGTACTTC
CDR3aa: CATSRDGAGVYEQYF

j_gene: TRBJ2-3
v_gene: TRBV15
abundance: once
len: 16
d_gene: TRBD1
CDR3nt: TGTGCCACCAGCAGAACAGGGGGCTTTGGGTCAGATACGCAGTATTTT
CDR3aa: CATSRTGGFGSDTQYF

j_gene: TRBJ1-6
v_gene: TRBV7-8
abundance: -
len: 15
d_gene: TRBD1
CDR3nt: TGTGCCAGCAGCTCGAGACAGGGCGGTAATTCACCCCTCCACTTT
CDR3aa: CASSSRQGGNSPLHF

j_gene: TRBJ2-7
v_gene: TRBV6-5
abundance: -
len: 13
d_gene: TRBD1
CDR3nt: TGTGCCATCGGGACAGGGGCCCCCTACGAGCAGTACTTC
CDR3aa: CAIGTGAPYEQYF

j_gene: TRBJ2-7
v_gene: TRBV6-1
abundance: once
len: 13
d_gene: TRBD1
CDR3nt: TGTGCCAGCAGTGAGGACAGGGTACAAGAGCAGTACTTC
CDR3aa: CASSEDRVQEQYF

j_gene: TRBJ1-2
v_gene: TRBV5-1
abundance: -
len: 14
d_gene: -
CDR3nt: TGCGCCAGCAGCTTGACAGGGTACGACTATGGCTACACCTTC
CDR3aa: CASSLTGYDYGYTF

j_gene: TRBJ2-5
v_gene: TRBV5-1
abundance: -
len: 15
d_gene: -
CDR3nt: TGCGCCAGCCGACAGGGTGGGGGGCAAGAAGAGACCCAGTACTTC
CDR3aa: CASRQGGGQEETQYF

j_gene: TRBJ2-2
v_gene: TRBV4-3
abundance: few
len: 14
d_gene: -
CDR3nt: TGCGCCAGCCGGCCCGGACTATACACCGGGGAGCTGTTTTTT
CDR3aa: CASRPGLYTGELFF

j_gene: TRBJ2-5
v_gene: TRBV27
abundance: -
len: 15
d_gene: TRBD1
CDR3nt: TGTGCCAGCAGTTCTCTCAGGGGGCGCATAGAGACCCAGTACTTC
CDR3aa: CASSSLRGRIETQYF

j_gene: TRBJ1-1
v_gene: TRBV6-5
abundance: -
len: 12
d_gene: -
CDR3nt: TGTGCCAGCAGTGCCCGACAGAAAAAAGCTTTCTTT
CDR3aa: CASSARQKKAFF

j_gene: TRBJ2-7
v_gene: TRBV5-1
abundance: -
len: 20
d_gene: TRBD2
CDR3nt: TGCGCCAGCAGCTTGGCTCGGACAGGTTTGCTAGCGGGAGGGCCCCACGAGCAGTACTTC
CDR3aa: CASSLARTGLLAGGPHEQYF

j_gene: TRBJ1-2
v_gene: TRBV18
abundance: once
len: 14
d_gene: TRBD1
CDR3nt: TGTGCCAGCTCACCACAGACAGGGCTCTATGGCTACACCTTC
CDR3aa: CASSPQTGLYGYTF

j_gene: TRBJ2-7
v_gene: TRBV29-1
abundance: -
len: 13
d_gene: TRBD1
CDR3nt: TGCAGCGTTGAGAGGGACAGGGGCCACGAGCAGTACTTC
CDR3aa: CSVERDRGHEQYF

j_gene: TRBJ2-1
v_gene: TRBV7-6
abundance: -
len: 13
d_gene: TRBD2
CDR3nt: TGTGCCAGCAGCTTCGGACTAGGGAATGAGCAGTTCTTC
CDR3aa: CASSFGLGNEQFF

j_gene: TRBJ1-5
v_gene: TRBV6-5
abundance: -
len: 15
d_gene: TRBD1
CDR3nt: TGTGCCAGCAGACCCGAAGGACAGGGAAATCAGCCCCAGCATTTT
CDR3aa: CASRPEGQGNQPQHF

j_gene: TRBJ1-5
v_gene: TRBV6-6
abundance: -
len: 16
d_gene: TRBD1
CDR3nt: TGTGCCAGCAGGGACAGGGGGCTCGGGAGCAATCAGCCCCAGCATTTT
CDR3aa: CASRDRGLGSNQPQHF

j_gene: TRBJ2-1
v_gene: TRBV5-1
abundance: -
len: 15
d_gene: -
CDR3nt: TGCGCCAGCAGCTTAGTAGGACTACCGTACAATGAGCAGTTCTTC
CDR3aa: CASSLVGLPYNEQFF

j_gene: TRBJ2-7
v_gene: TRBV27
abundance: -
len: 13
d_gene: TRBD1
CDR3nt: TGTGCCAGCGGCCGACAGGGGAAATACGAGCAGTACTTC
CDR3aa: CASGRQGKYEQYF

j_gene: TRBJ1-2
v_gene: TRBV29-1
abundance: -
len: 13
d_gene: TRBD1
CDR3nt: TGCAGCGTGAGCCGGGACAGACTCTATGGCTACACCTTC
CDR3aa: CSVSRDRLYGYTF

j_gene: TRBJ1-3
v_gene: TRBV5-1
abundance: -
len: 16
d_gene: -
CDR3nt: TGCGCCAGCAGCTTGCAGGGTGGATATACTGGAAACACCATATATTTT
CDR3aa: CASSLQGGYTGNTIYF

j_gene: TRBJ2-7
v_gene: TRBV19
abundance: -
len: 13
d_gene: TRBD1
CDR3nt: TGTGCCAGTAGAGCAGGGGGTAACTACGAGCAGTACTTC
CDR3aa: CASRAGGNYEQYF

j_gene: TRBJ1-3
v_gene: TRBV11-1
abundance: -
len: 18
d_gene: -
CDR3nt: TGTGCCAGCAGCCAGAAAAGGACATTCGGAAGCTCTGGAAACACCATATATTTT
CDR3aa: CASSQKRTFGSSGNTIYF

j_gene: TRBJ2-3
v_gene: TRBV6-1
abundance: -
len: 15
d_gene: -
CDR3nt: TGTGCCAGCAGTGAAGGCCAGGGGCTCACAGATACGCAGTATTTT
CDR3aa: CASSEGQGLTDTQYF

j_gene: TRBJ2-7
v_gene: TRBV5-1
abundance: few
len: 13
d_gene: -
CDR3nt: TGCGCCAGCAGCCTCGGGACACGCTACGAGCAGTACTTC
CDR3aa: CASSLGTRYEQYF